This T cell receptor beta chain was sequenced in a study of cytomegalovirus exposure and HLA in healthy donors. Study-wide background: Within an early data release were approximately 85 million unique TCRs drawn from HLA-typed donors.

Use of 60 Vbeta and 13 Jbeta primers characterized the PCR. Some clones are missing from TCRdb's copy, which holds only in-frame ones; the method was immunoSEQ multiplex PCR. The sample records about 150,000 clones, 85% being singletons. Broader study findings: With later analysis, a missense DCLRE1C variant became linked to TCR beta V- and J-gene trimming. Researchers reported from a later analysis that most CMV-associated TCR beta chains appeared HLA-restricted.

Trimming left V 5 bases short and J 13 bases short, with 8 bases between. Germline lookup yields CDR1 MNHEY and CDR2 SVGAGI. The CDR3 spans 10 residues. This clone has only a few counts. What it binds is unknown. This sequence was found in a boy aged 2 to 10 in good health and CMV-seronegative. This chain links TRBV6-5 with TRBJ2-2; D gene ambiguous. Sequencing was done on a sample of PBMCs. CDR3 DNA: TGTGCCAGCAGTCTACAGAGGCTGTTTTTT. The encoded protein is CASSLQRLFF.